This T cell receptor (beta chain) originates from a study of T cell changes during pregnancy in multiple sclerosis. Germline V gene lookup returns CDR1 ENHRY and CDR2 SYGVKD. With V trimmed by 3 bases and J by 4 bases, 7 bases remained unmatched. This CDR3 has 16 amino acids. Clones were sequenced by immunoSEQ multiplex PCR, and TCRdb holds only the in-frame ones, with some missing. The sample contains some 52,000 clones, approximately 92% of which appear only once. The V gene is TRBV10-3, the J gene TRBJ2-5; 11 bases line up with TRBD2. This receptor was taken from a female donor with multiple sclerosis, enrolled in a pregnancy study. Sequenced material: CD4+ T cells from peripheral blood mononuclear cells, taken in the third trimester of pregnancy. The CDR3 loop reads CAISDDLAGGGETQYF. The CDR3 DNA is TGTGCCATCAGTGACGATCTAGCGGGAGGTGGAGAGACCCAGTACTTC.